Below are 28 T cell receptor beta chains sequenced from a single sample in a study of T cell responses to AZD1222 COVID-19 vaccine. The protocol was immunoSEQ multiplex PCR, while the TCRdb copy is restricted to in-frame clones and leaves out a portion. The table has more than 100,000 clones, about 90% seen once. The specimen was peripheral blood, collected 28 days after the second AZD1222 dose. These TCRs come from an adult who received the AZD1222 COVID-19 vaccine.

The chain carries TRBV9 and TRBJ2-5, with a weak D call TRBD1 (5 bases). The CDR3 spans 15 residues. V was cut by 0 bases and J by 5 bases, with 14 bases left in between. Per the germline V gene, CDR1 is SGDLS and CDR2 is YYNGEE. The CDR3 coding sequence is TGTGCCAGCAGCGTAGCTACCAGGGTCGGGGAGACCCAGTACTTC. Its protein is CASSVATRVGETQYF.

The J gene is TRBJ2-2, the V gene TRBV6-4, with 10 bases that match TRBD2. V dropped 6 bases and J dropped 6; count of bases not matched to a gene: 4. Germline loops: CDR1 MRHNA, CDR2 SNTAGT. The CDR3 length is 14 residues. The DNA for the CDR3 is TGTGCCAGCAGCCCCGGACTAGCGGCCGGGGAGCTGTTTTTT. It yields the protein CASSPGLAAGELFF.

This sequence joins TRBV7-9 and TRBJ1-5, with 8 positions matching TRBD1. The CDR3 is made up of 13 amino acids. The V gene's germline CDR1 is SEHNR and CDR2 FQNEAQ (reference sequence). The J segment lost 9 bases and the V segment lost 4 bases, leaving 5 bases of the junction unmatched. In DNA, the CDR3 is TGTGCCAGCAGCTCGATGGACAGGGTGCCCCAGCATTTT. Translated: CASSSMDRVPQHF.

This chain joins TRBV5-1 and TRBJ1-2; 8 positions agree with TRBD1. With 4 bases clipped from V and 3 bases from J, the junction kept 5 bases outside the gene matches. The CDR3 totals 14 residues. Germline CDR1 and CDR2: SGHRS and YFSETQ. The CDR3 DNA sequence: TGCGCCAGCAGCCGACAGGGGACGGACTATGGCTACACCTTC. Protein product: CASSRQGTDYGYTF. The full variable domain, completed using reference TRBV5-1 and TRBJ1-2, is KAGVTQTPRYLIKTRGQQVTLSCSPISGHRSVSWYQQTPGQGLQFLFEYFSETQRNKGNFPGRFSGRQFSNSRSEMNVSTLELGDSALYLCASSRQGTDYGYTFGSGTRLTVV.

V and J are TRBV11-3 and TRBJ2-3, with 8 nucleotides matching TRBD2. J lost 1 base, V lost 3 bases, and 6 bases had no gene match. Germline V gene sequence: CDR1 SGHNT, CDR2 YENEEA. This CDR3 contains 16 residues. Here the CDR3 DNA reads TGTGCCAGCAGCTTCCGGGGTAGCGGGGGCACAGATACGCAGTATTTT. It specifies CASSFRGSGGTDTQYF. Together with reference TRBV11-3 and TRBJ2-3, the CDR3 gives the full variable domain: EAGVVQSPRYKIIEKKQPVAFWCNPISGHNTLYWYLQNLGQGPELLIRYENEEAVDDSQLPKDRFSAERLKGVDSTLKIQPAELGDSAVYLCASSFRGSGGTDTQYFGPGTRLTVL.

V and J are TRBV5-8 and TRBJ1-6; the D gene is possibly TRBD1 (6 bases). The germline V gene encodes CDR1 SGHTS and CDR2 YDEGEE. V lost 0 bases to trimming and J lost 10 bases, with 14 bases between them. The length of the CDR3 is 15 residues. For the CDR3, the DNA is TGTGCCAGCAGCTTGGTGGTCAGGGGATGGTCACCCCTCCACTTT. This sequence encodes CASSLVVRGWSPLHF.

The chain combines TRBV7-9 with TRBJ2-4; the match to TRBD2 covers 11 bases. CDR3 length: 18 residues. J was trimmed by 0 bases and V by 7 bases; bases with no gene match: 11. The germline gives CDR1 SEHNR, CDR2 FQNEAQ (reference sequence). The CDR3 bases are TGTGCCAGCATCTCCAGTAGCGGGGGGGGTTTAGCCAAAAACATTCAGTACTTC. Translated, it gives CASISSSGGGLAKNIQYF.

The genes are TRBV27 and TRBJ1-5; the D gene is possibly TRBD1 (5 bases). Trimming removed 6 bases at V and 6 bases at J, with 18 bases between. This CDR3 comprises 15 residues. Germline loops: CDR1 MNHEY, CDR2 SMNVEV (reference sequence). The CDR3, as DNA: TGTGCCAGCAGCACGCGTTCGGGACTCTCTCAGCCCCAGCATTTT. As protein: CASSTRSGLSQPQHF.

The chain has TRBV5-4 and TRBJ1-1; tentative D call: TRBD1 (6 bases). CDR3 length: 14 residues. Germline V CDR1 and CDR2: SGHNT, YYREEE (reference sequence). V lost 3 bases and J lost 4, with 13 bases in between. For the CDR3, the DNA is TGTGCCAGCAGCTACGAAAGGGGGAGCACTGAAGCTTTCTTT. This codes for CASSYERGSTEAFF.

The chain uses TRBV5-6 and TRBJ1-2; the match to TRBD1 covers 9 bases. Germline CDR1 reads SGHDT; CDR2 reads YYEEEE. V shed 2 bases and J 3 bases; nucleotides not matched to a gene: 5. The CDR3 is 15 amino acids. CDR3 sequence: CASSLTGGADYGYTF. The CDR3 region has the DNA TGTGCCAGCAGCTTAACAGGGGGCGCTGACTATGGCTACACCTTC.

The chain links TRBV3-1 (or the pseudogene TRBV3-2) to TRBJ1-1, with no clear D. Trimming stripped 8 bases from V and 6 bases from J, with 16 bases between. The CDR3 contains 13 residues. Germline V gene lookup returns CDR1 LGHDT and CDR2 YNNKEL (reference sequence). In nucleotides, the CDR3 is TGTGCCAGCCAACTCGGACGTTCCGCTGAAGCTTTCTTT. Translating gives CASQLGRSAEAFF.

The chain uses TRBV18 and TRBJ2-2, with TRBD1 identical over 11 bases. The ends lost 0 bases at V and 5 bases at J; junction bases unmatched: 5. The CDR3 is made up of 17 amino acids. Per the germline V gene, CDR1 is KGHSH and CDR2 is LQKENI. CDR3 protein: CASSPPPGTGGTGELFF. The CDR3 DNA is TGTGCCAGCTCACCACCTCCCGGGACAGGGGGAACCGGGGAGCTGTTTTTT.

The rearrangement links TRBV30 to TRBJ1-1; TRBD1 might be the D (6 bases). V was pared by 0 bases and J by 4 bases, with 12 bases between. In germline, CDR1 is GTSNPN, CDR2 SVGIG (reference sequence). This CDR3 spans 14 amino acids. The CDR3 sequence is CAWSVRRGRTEAFF. The CDR3 region has the DNA TGTGCCTGGAGTGTACGGCGGGGGCGCACTGAAGCTTTCTTT.

The chain is built from TRBV9 and TRBJ1-1; 7 bases map to TRBD1. J was trimmed by 2 bases and V by 2 bases; bases with no gene match: 6. Germline values: CDR1 SGDLS, CDR2 YYNGEE. The CDR3 totals 15 residues. In DNA form, the CDR3 reads TGTGCCAGCAGCGTCACCGGGACAGCTAACACTGAAGCTTTCTTT. Its translation is CASSVTGTANTEAFF.

This clone appeared once. V gene TRBV28 combines with J gene TRBJ2-1; TRBD2 aligns across 8 bases. The CDR3 is made up of 20 amino acids. CDR1 is MDHEN and CDR2 is SYDVKM in the germline V gene. The V segment lost 7 bases and the J segment 0 bases; nucleotides outside the gene matches: 20. Here the CDR3 DNA reads TGTGCCAGCACCCCCGGGGGAGCGGGGGAGCTCTTTAGCTCCTACAATGAGCAGTTCTTC. The encoded protein is CASTPGGAGELFSSYNEQFF.

This clone was recorded a few times. This sequence joins TRBV7-9 and TRBJ1-3, with 10 nucleotides matching TRBD1. The J segment lost 4 bases and the V segment lost 5 bases, leaving 5 bases of the junction unmatched. The germline V gene has CDR1 SEHNR and CDR2 FQNEAQ (reference sequence). The CDR3 runs to 15 residues. The CDR3 is CASSLTGGKGNTIYF. CDR3 in DNA: TGTGCCAGCAGCCTGACAGGGGGCAAAGGAAACACCATATATTTT.

The V gene is TRBV12-3 or TRBV12-4, the J gene TRBJ2-7, with D unclear. The CDR3 has 13 residues. Trimming removed 1 base from V and 0 bases from J, with 4 bases in between. CDR3 region: CASSLGGSYEQYF. The DNA of the CDR3 is TGTGCCAGCAGTTTAGGAGGCTCCTACGAGCAGTACTTC.

J is TRBJ1-1 and V is TRBV10-3, with 8 bases fitting TRBD1. The length of the CDR3 is 15 residues. Germline V CDR1 and CDR2: ENHRY, SYGVKD. V shed 6 bases, J shed 1 base, and the junction held 7 bases outside the gene matches. Here the CDR3 reads CAIRATGQENTEAFF. The CDR3 nucleotides are TGTGCCATCAGGGCTACGGGACAGGAGAACACTGAAGCTTTCTTT.

V usage is TRBV9 and J usage is TRBJ1-6; D unresolved. Germline V gene data show CDR1 as SGDLS and CDR2 as YYNGEE. Trimming took 3 bases from V and 0 from J, leaving 7 bases between them. The CDR3 has 15 amino acids. The CDR3 sequence is CASSEMSSYNSPLHF. The CDR3 nucleotides are TGTGCCAGCAGCGAAATGAGCTCCTATAATTCACCCCTCCACTTT.

The chain links TRBV6-2 or TRBV6-3 to TRBJ1-6, with D unresolved. The CDR3 spans 15 residues. Trimming stripped 0 bases from V and 9 bases from J, with 12 bases between. Germline V gene data show CDR1 as MNHEY and CDR2 as SVGEGT. CDR3 DNA sequence: TGTGCCAGCAGTTACTCGAGGCCGAGGTTTTCACCCCTCCACTTT. Translating it yields CASSYSRPRFSPLHF.

The chain carries TRBV10-3 and TRBJ1-1, with D maybe TRBD1 (5 bases). There are 17 residues in the CDR3. Germline CDR1 reads ENHRY; CDR2 reads SYGVKD. V lost 3 bases and J 0 bases, leaving 17 bases between the germline ends. The CDR3 coding sequence is TGTGCCATCAGTGAAGGCCCCACAGGTAGCATGAACACTGAAGCTTTCTTT. Translating it yields CAISEGPTGSMNTEAFF.

The chain uses TRBV4-3 and TRBJ2-7, with 10 bases matching TRBD2. Trimming took 2 bases from V and 0 from J; bases not matched to a gene: 7. This CDR3 has 17 residues. Germline CDR1 reads LGHNA; CDR2 reads YSLEER. The CDR3 DNA sequence: TGCGCCAGCAGCCAACAAGCCGGGACTAGCGTCTCCTACGAGCAGTACTTC. This codes for CASSQQAGTSVSYEQYF.

Only one count was recorded for this clone. This chain links TRBV9 with TRBJ2-3; 12 bases match TRBD2. The CDR3 length is 16 residues. CDR1 SGDLS and CDR2 YYNGEE come from the germline V gene. With 3 bases clipped from V and 2 bases from J, the junction kept 4 bases outside the gene matches. CDR3 loop: CASSASSGGATDTQYF. As DNA, the CDR3 is TGTGCCAGCAGCGCATCTAGCGGGGGGGCCACAGATACGCAGTATTTT.

V and J are TRBV4-3 and TRBJ1-6; no definite D call. CDR3 length: 15 residues. Trimming left V 0 bases short and J 4 bases short, with 7 bases between. Germline loops: CDR1 LGHNA, CDR2 YSLEER. The CDR3 sequence is CASSQESVYNSPLHF. The CDR3 DNA follows: TGCGCCAGCAGCCAAGAGTCAGTTTATAATTCACCCCTCCACTTT.

A remark on this clone: This specimen includes other DNA sequences encoding the same CDR3. The V gene is TRBV18, the J gene TRBJ1-1; D gene ambiguous. Germline V lookup: CDR1 KGHSH, CDR2 LQKENI. CDR3 length: 13 amino acids. The V gene lost 3 bases and the J gene lost 2 bases, with 7 bases spanning the gap. In nucleotides, the CDR3 is TGTGCCAGCTCACCGGCCCAAAACACTGAAGCTTTCTTT. Translating it yields CASSPAQNTEAFF.

The CDR3 protein is CASSSAEGGQFF. The CDR3 coding sequence is TGTGCCAGCAGCTCAGCGGAGGGTGGGCAGTTCTTC. The J gene is TRBJ2-1, the V gene TRBV7-3; maybe TRBD2 (6 bases). Trimming shortened V by 4 bases and J by 12 bases, and 13 bases separated the two germline ends. Germline loops: CDR1 SGHTA, CDR2 FQGTGA. This CDR3 comprises 12 residues.

J is TRBJ2-6 and V is TRBV7-3; no definite D call. The CDR3 totals 15 residues. CDR1 is SGHTA, CDR2 FQGTGA, per germline. The germline V and J ends were trimmed by 5 bases and 0 bases, with 8 bases remaining between them. The CDR3 here is CASSTLDSGANVLTF. The CDR3 coding sequence is TGTGCCAGCAGCACCCTCGACTCTGGGGCCAACGTCCTGACTTTC.

The chain combines TRBV27 with TRBJ2-7; D assignment may be TRBD1 or TRBD2 (6 bases each). The germline CDR1 and CDR2 sequences are MNHEY and SMNVEV (reference sequence). Between the trimmed V and J ends, which lost 8 bases and 2 bases, there was a span of 13 bases. CDR3 length equals 13 residues. CDR3 in amino acids: CASGGTFPYEQYF. The CDR3 DNA reads as TGTGCCAGCGGGGGGACATTCCCCTACGAGCAGTACTTC.